This T cell receptor (beta chain) was documented in a study of blood T cell repertoires in COVID-19. Study context: Italy, Spain and the United States were the sources of the convalescent and acute COVID-19 samples. PBMCs, B-cell-depleted T cells, or T cells were the source of the cDNA or gDNA that made up the material.

Profiled with immunoSEQ multiplex PCR; TCRdb holds only in-frame clones, not every one. The sample shows about 180,000 clones, about 85% of them seen only once. CDR3 length: 15 amino acids. The germline V gene encodes CDR1 SGHTS and CDR2 YDEGEE. V was pared by 4 bases and J by 4 bases, with 17 bases between. The sequenced material came from peripheral blood. The V call is TRBV5-8, the J call TRBJ2-5; a weak D match, TRBD2 (6 bases). This receptor was obtained from an elderly man with COVID-19, enrolled during active disease. The CDR3: CASSQGGAGTETQYF. For the CDR3, the DNA is TGTGCCAGCAGCCAGGGAGGCGCGGGAACAGAGACCCAGTACTTC.